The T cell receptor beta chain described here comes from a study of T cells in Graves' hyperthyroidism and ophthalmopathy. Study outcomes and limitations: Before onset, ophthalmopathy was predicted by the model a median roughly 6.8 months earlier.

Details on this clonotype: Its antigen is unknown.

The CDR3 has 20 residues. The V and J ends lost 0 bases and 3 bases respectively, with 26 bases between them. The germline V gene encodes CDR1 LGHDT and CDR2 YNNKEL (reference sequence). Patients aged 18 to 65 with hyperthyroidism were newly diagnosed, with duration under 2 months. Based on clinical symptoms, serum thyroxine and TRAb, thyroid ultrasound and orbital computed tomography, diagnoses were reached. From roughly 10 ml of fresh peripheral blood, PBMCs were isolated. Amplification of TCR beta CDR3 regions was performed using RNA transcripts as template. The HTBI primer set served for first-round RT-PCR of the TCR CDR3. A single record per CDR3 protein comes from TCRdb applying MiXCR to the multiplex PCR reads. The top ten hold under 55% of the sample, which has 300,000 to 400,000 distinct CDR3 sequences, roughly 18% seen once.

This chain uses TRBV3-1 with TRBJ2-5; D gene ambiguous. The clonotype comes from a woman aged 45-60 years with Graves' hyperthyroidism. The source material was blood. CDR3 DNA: TGTGCCAGCAGCCAAGATTTATGGCAGCCGAACGCCTCGCCTAAAGAGACCCAGTACTTC. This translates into CASSQDLWQPNASPKETQYF.